This TCR beta chain was retrieved from a study of vaccination effects on CD4 cells after COVID-19. Comment on this clone: The antigen remains unidentified.

With the ViraFEST assay, the study expanded antigen-specific CD4+ T cells using viral peptide pools, then sequenced them. Subsequent to roughly 9 days of culture, CD4+ T cells were isolated. Each vaccine recipient was nucleocapsid antibody negative and had no prior SARS-CoV-2 infection. Each culture well received roughly 1.8 million PBMC. These cells were then cultured in IMDM with about 10 IU/ml IL-2 and roughly 10 ug/ml peptides. The CDR3 sequence is 16 residues long. The V end was cut by 2 bases, the J end by 0 bases, with 12 bases between. CDR1 and CDR2 from the germline V gene are KGHDR and SFDVKD. Clones were read by immunoSEQ multiplex PCR, and TCRdb kept only the in-frame ones, dropping some. The sample records roughly 76,000 clones, around 70% being singletons.

The sequencing here drew on CD4+ T cells from PBMCs cultured with HCoV-229E spike peptides, taken before COVID-19 vaccination. The chain has TRBV24-1 and TRBJ2-5; either TRBD1 or TRBD2 may fit D (5 bases each). The clonotype originates from a human donor who received a COVID-19 vaccine. The CDR3 coding sequence is TGTGCCACCAGTGATTACGGGACGGGAAACCAAGAGACCCAGTACTTC. Translated: CATSDYGTGNQETQYF.